These 10 T cell receptor beta chains originate from one sample sequenced in a study of T cell responses to AZD1222 COVID-19 vaccine. Measured with immunoSEQ multiplex PCR; TCRdb has only the in-frame clones, and not every one. Here the sample spans 150,000 to 200,000 clones, 90% to 95% being singletons. Sequenced here: peripheral blood, sampled on day 0 of AZD1222 vaccination. The source is an adult in good health.

This clone was found once. The V gene is TRBV5-1, the J gene TRBJ2-3; D is possibly TRBD1 or TRBD2 (6 bases each). The CDR3 has 17 amino acids. Trimming cost V 0 bases and J 6 bases, with 20 bases left between them. Germline CDR1 is SGHRS and CDR2 is YFSETQ. The DNA for the CDR3 is TGCGCCAGCAGCTTGGCGGGCCGGGACCAGGGGAGGGATACGCAGTATTTT. Amino acids: CASSLAGRDQGRDTQYF.

J is TRBJ2-7 and V is TRBV5-4; 9 positions agree with TRBD1. The CDR3 covers 15 residues. Germline assignment: CDR1 SGHNT and CDR2 YYREEE (reference sequence). The ends lost 2 bases at V and 0 bases at J; junction bases unmatched: 3. The CDR3: CASSFRDRDSYEQYF. The CDR3 bases are TGTGCCAGCAGCTTCCGGGACAGGGACTCCTACGAGCAGTACTTC.

V gene TRBV3-1 (or the pseudogene TRBV3-2) combines with J gene TRBJ2-5, with 14 bases aligning to TRBD2. The CDR3 has 17 residues. The J segment lost 5 bases and the V segment lost 1 base, leaving 6 bases of the junction unmatched. CDR1 is LGHDT and CDR2 is YNNKEL in the germline V gene (reference sequence). The CDR3 reads CASSQGGTSGSIETQYF. The DNA of the CDR3 is TGTGCCAGCAGCCAAGGCGGGACTAGCGGGAGTATCGAGACCCAGTACTTC.

The gene calls are TRBV7-9 and TRBJ1-1; D may be TRBD1 (6 bases). V was pared by 5 bases and J by 1 base, with 14 bases between. The CDR3 extends over 15 amino acids. Germline V gives CDR1 SEHNR, CDR2 FQNEAQ (reference sequence). The CDR3 reads CASSHHRAGNTEAFF. The CDR3 nucleotides read TGTGCCAGCAGCCACCACAGGGCCGGGAACACTGAAGCTTTCTTT.

The chain carries TRBV30 and TRBJ1-6; no clear D gene. Germline-derived CDR1 and CDR2 are GTSNPN and SVGIG (reference sequence). The CDR3 spans 13 residues. V was shortened by 2 bases and J by 4 bases, with 6 bases between the two germline ends. The CDR3 loop reads CAWSSSYNSPLHF. CDR3 coding DNA: TGTGCCTGGAGTAGCAGTTATAATTCACCCCTCCACTTT.

This clone was found once. The CDR3 here is CSVVPENYGYTF. CDR3 nucleotide sequence: TGCAGCGTTGTGCCGGAAAACTATGGCTACACCTTC. The chain recombines TRBV29-1 with TRBJ1-2; D gene unclear. This CDR3 comprises 12 residues. Deletions cut 4 bases from V and 2 bases from J, with 8 bases between. The germline V gene encodes CDR1 SQVTM and CDR2 ANQGSEA.

The rearrangement links TRBV13 to TRBJ1-5; TRBD1 aligns across 8 bases. Germline V lookup: CDR1 PRHDT, CDR2 FYEKMQ (reference sequence). This CDR3 spans 14 amino acids. With V trimmed by 1 base and J by 6 bases, 2 bases remained unmatched. The CDR3 spells CASSLAGGPQPQHF. DNA for the CDR3: TGTGCCAGCAGCTTAGCAGGGGGCCCTCAGCCCCAGCATTTT.

The chain couples TRBV7-9 to TRBJ1-1; D unclear. The germline V gene encodes CDR1 SEHNR and CDR2 FQNEAQ (reference sequence). The CDR3 runs to 15 residues. V was shortened by 2 bases and J by 3 bases, with 13 bases between the two germline ends. CDR3 bases: TGTGCCAGCAGCTTACTCGCGCGGGTGGACACTGAAGCTTTCTTT. This codes for CASSLLARVDTEAFF.

The V call is TRBV30, the J call TRBJ1-4; 8 bases align to TRBD1. The CDR3 runs to 15 residues. The germline gives CDR1 GTSNPN, CDR2 SVGIG (reference sequence). Germline trimming cut 3 bases from V and 8 bases from J; bases unmatched to any gene: 11. The DNA of the CDR3 is TGTGCCTGGAGAACCGACAGGGGTCGAGTCGAAAAACTGTTTTTT. Encoded protein: CAWRTDRGRVEKLFF.

This clone was observed a few times. The chain combines TRBV18 with TRBJ1-2, with TRBD1 matching 7 bases. CDR1 is KGHSH, CDR2 LQKENI, per germline. V gave up 3 bases and J gave up 4 bases; unmatched junction bases: 11. The CDR3 has 16 residues. The CDR3 reads CASSPFKTGQTYGYTF. The CDR3 bases are TGTGCCAGCTCACCCTTCAAAACGGGACAGACCTATGGCTACACCTTC. Full variable domain (missing parts from reference TRBV18 and TRBJ1-2): NAGVMQNPRHLVRRRGQEARLRCSPMKGHSHVYWYRQLPEEGLKFMVYLQKENIIDESGMPKERFSAEFPKEGPSILRIQQVVRGDSAAYFCASSPFKTGQTYGYTFGSGTRLTVV.